This entry is about one T cell receptor beta chain. This clone was recorded once. No cognate antigen has been identified for it. Per-base qualities were not stored, and no clone one base away is much larger. The sample belongs to a study of cytomegalovirus exposure and HLA in healthy donors (dated by TCRdb to the late 2010s). Broadly, across the study: An earlier analysis of approximately 600 of the donors reported more than 250 Gb of sequence data and approximately 110 million unique TCR beta sequences from 190 million or so T cells. An early release covering 550 to 650 HLA-typed donors comprised approximately 300 gigabases of sequencing data and 85 million or so unique TCR sequences. Of the roughly 400 genotyped donors, roughly 80% fell in the genetic ancestry cluster associated with self-reported Caucasian donors. The study aimed to test whether cataloging public T cell receptors could reveal signatures of past pathogen exposure. The T cell repertoires of 666 subjects were profiled by immunosequencing and related to cytomegalovirus serostatus. Along with the approximately 700-subject first cohort, a separate validation cohort of over a hundred different subjects was used. To predict cytomegalovirus infection status, the study combined high-throughput TCR immunosequencing, statistical association of individual TCRs with disease status, and machine learning. A later analysis re-examined previously published TCR beta repertoires from just over 650 donors and added high-resolution HLA genotyping to investigate patterns of TCR occurrence. In the later analysis, no new phenotypic data were used to find candidate immune exposures; instead, reliance was placed on TCR beta sequences and their occurrence across donors. In an earlier analysis of 500 to 650 of the donors, high-throughput TCR beta sequencing was used to judge whether each TCR beta V gene segment behaved as functional or pseudogenic. Donor age, sex, ethnicity and CMV serostatus were compiled together with the repertoire data. A later genetic analysis took genome-wide SNP genotypes for about three fifths of the 666 donors and used that subset as a discovery cohort. Every discovery cohort repertoire had been produced on one sequencing platform. HLA typing included class I and class II loci at four-digit resolution. The number of donors typed differed by locus, with 629-630 for A, B, C, DRB1 and DQB1, roughly 550 for DQA1, nearly 610 for DPA1, and approximately 470 for DPB1. A handful of DR-DQ haplotypes were handled as single units for association and clustering because linkage in the cohort was strong. On average, roughly 240,000 unique TCR beta nucleotide sequences were sequenced per donor among 300 to 500 genotyped donors of the cohort, with roughly 20% of those sequences being non-productive.

The cohort consisted of fewer than 700 healthy bone marrow donors. All cohort members were sampled while nominally healthy, although unrecorded immune exposures were likely present. The donor tested CMV seronegative and was one of the 352 seronegative cohort members. Every donor gave a peripheral blood sample, and the peripheral blood mononuclear cells from that sample were used for TCR beta sequencing. Genomic DNA extraction from the blood cell samples was performed with the Qiagen DNeasy Blood Extraction Kit. Library method: the immunoSEQ multiplex PCR assay. The multiplex PCR relied on a mix of 60 forward primers for TCR Vbeta segments and 13 reverse primers for TCR Jbeta segments. Amplification of the CDR3 region of rearranged TCR beta genes was performed with a multiplex PCR assay on genomic DNA. Amplified TCR beta libraries were sequenced as 87-base-pair reads on the Illumina HiSeq System. As for the authors' bioinformatics: Across the 700 or so repertoires, a later analysis counted approximately 75 million unique TCR beta chains, around 11 million of which were shared by at least two donors. To remove PCR and sequencing errors, raw reads were error-corrected and collapsed into unique sequences using a nearest-neighbor algorithm that merged closely related sequences. V, D and J gene segments were assigned by aligning CDR3 sequences to IMGT reference sequences. For a sequence to be retained, a match of at least six nucleotides to both a V gene segment and a J gene segment was required. A rearrangement counted as productive if the CDR3 had no stop codons and remained in frame with V and J, and every other rearrangement counted as non-productive. CDR3 was defined by IMGT convention, running from the second conserved V-encoded cysteine to the conserved J-encoded phenylalanine. The earlier analysis of 500 to 600 of the donors excluded sequences that lacked an unambiguous match to a single V gene segment. An earlier analysis of fewer than 750 of the donors classified V segments as functional when productive rearrangements were above 56.7% and as segregating when the standard deviation between donors was above 5%. To diagnose cytomegalovirus status from the catalog of TCR beta chain sequences, a statistical classification framework was built. In a later analysis, TCR nucleotide sequences were compared against IMGT/GENE-DB human TR gene sequences so that V and J genes could be assigned. Using the TCRdist pipeline, a later analysis assigned CDR3 sequences along with most-parsimonious VDJ recombination scenarios. In a later analysis, each TCR beta chain was defined by its CDR3 amino acid sequence together with its V-gene family, and reads without a unique V-gene family were excluded. A later analysis removed nearly 600 highly shared, low-generation-probability nucleotide sequences to deal with suspected cross-contamination and a sequencing artifact. A later analysis calculated a clonal expansion index for each public chain from normalized within-repertoire ranks of inferred template counts. In a later analysis, generation probabilities were computed using a VDJ recombination model fitted to out-of-frame rearrangements, and the results were checked against IGoR. In a later analysis, hypergeometric tests were used to score TCR-TCR, TCR-HLA and TCR-CMV co-occurrence, with a repertoire-size bias correction applied to TCR pairs. In a later analysis, false discovery rates were estimated by permuting HLA or CMV assignments 20 times. A later analysis grouped co-occurring TCRs with DBSCAN, adding TCRdist sequence similarity when clustering within HLA-allele-positive subsets. Repertoires with fewer than 30,000 or more than 120,000 public chains were left out of co-occurrence clustering, as were a few repertoires with anomalous nucleotide sharing. The immuneACCESS repertoire file appears here via TCRdb, limited to in-frame rearrangements. These files lack a portion of the clones; in checked studies, under half of the deficit traces to unresolved V genes, and the cause of the others is not known. The DNA gave D and trimming, while V, J and clone size come from that table. The sample includes 45,000 to 65,000 clones, with roughly 82% observed a single time. The leading ten clones occupy roughly 1.6% of the sample.

Relative to germline, V is 1 base shorter and J is 0 bases shorter, with 15 bases between their ends. The CDR3 runs 17 residues from the cysteine to the phenylalanine. Only the CDR3 DNA is retained, 51 bases long and in frame from the first base. Based on the germline V gene, the CDR1 and CDR2 sequences are KGHSH and LQKENI. The research as a whole found: The study listed 164 TCR beta chains as associated with cytomegalovirus. Compared with equally common non-associated chains, HLA-associated TCR beta chains in a later analysis were more clonally expanded and had lower generation probabilities. A later analysis found that TCR association rates varied across HLA loci, with DRB1 alleles showing the most associated TCRs and HLA-C alleles the fewest. In both the original and validation cohorts, the classifier was reported to diagnose cytomegalovirus status with high specificity and sensitivity. The authors suggested that the approach could potentially be extended to other disease states and immunological phenotypes. Immune exposure information for the cohort was limited to CMV serostatus. Broadly in line with IMGT annotations, most TCR beta V segments showed up in productive rearrangements about 87% or about 30% of the time in an earlier analysis of approximately 640 of the donors. Because some donors lacked HLA typing at each locus, the association tests relied only on the typed subset. Several of the top co-occurrence clusters appeared to be linked to parvovirus B19, influenza, CMV and Epstein-Barr virus, according to a later analysis. A cluster of highly shared sequence variants was judged likely to be a technical artifact of the sequencing pipeline. A later genetic analysis associated a missense DCLRE1C variant with V-gene and J-gene trimming of TCR beta chains, and an independent cohort replicated the association. Across donors, most TCR sequences were observed very rarely, whereas some public TCRs were present in many individuals. Because the 87-base-pair reads could not distinguish some IMGT-functional V segments, including TRBV6-2 and TRBV6-3, those segments were excluded. Sequencing depth was assumed to be roughly uniform across donors in the presence/absence analyses, though that assumption may not hold. A further reported finding was that TCR beta sequences accurately predicted the HLA-A and HLA-B alleles for most subjects in the first cohort. The earlier analysis of 587 of the donors excluded around 17 rarely observed V segments, including chromosome 9 orphons, because counts were too low. Correlated functional status among segregating V segments might reflect linkage disequilibrium, but an unknown experimental factor could not be ruled out. Most CMV-associated TCR beta chains appeared to be HLA-restricted in a later analysis, and the HLA associations seemed to be driven largely by CMV exposure. When HLA alleles, especially DR and DQ, strongly co-occurred, attributing TCR associations to individual alleles was difficult. Compared with the roughly 720-donor mean, donors in an Asian-associated ancestry cluster had fewer N-insertions in productive TCRs, according to a later genetic analysis. A later analysis associated 15,000 or so TCR beta sequences with specific HLA alleles at a false discovery rate of 0.05. The cohort was sequenced for TCR beta chains only, and without alpha or paired-chain data the features that could be detected were limited. A few of the identified cytomegalovirus-associated TCR beta chains were confirmed in vitro to be specific for cytomegalovirus antigens.

The clonotype was recovered from a young man in good health and CMV-seronegative. The sequencing sample was made of PBMCs. The chain couples TRBV18 to TRBJ1-1; matching of 5 bases hints at TRBD1 as the D gene. The nucleotide sequence reads as follows: TGTGCCAGCTCACCACGAGAGCAGGGCTTTATGAACACTGAAGCTTTCTTT. It is translated as CASSPREQGFMNTEAFF.